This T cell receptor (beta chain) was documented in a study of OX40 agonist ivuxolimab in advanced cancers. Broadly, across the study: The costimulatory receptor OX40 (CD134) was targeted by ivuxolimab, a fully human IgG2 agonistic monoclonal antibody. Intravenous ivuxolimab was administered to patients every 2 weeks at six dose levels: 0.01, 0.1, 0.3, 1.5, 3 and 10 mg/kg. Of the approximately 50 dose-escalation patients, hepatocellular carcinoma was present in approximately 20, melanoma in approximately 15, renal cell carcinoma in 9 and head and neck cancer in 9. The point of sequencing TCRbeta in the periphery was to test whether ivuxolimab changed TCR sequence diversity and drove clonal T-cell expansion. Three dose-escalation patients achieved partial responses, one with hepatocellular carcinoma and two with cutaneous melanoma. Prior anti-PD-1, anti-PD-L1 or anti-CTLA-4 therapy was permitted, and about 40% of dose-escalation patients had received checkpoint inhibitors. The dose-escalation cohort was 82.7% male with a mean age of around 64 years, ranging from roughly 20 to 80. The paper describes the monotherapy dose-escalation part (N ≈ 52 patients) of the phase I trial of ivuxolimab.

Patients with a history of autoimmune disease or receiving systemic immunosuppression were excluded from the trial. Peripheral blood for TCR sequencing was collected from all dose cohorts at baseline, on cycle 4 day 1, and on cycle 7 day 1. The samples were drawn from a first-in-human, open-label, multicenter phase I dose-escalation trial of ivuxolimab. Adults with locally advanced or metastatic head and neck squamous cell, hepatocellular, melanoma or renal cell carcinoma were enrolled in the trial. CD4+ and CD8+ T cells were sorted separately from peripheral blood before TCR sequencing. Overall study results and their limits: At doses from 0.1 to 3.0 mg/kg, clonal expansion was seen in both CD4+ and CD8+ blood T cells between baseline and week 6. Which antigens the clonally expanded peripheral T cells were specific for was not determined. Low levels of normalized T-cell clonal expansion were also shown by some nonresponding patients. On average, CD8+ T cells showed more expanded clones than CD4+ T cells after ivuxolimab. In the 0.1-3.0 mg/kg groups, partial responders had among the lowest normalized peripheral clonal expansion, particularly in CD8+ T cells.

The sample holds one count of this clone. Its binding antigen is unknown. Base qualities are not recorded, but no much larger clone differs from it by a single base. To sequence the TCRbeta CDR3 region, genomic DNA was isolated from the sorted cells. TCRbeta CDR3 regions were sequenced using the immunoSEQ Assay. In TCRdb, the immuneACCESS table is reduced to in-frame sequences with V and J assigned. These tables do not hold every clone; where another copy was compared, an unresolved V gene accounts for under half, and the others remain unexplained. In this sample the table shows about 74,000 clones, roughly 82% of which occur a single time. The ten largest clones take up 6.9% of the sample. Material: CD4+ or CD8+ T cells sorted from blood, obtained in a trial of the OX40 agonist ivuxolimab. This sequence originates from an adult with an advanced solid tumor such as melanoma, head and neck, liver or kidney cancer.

The nucleotide sequence is TGTGCCAGCAGCTTGAGACAGACTAGCGGGAGCTCCTACAATGAGCAGTTCTTC. This gives the protein CASSLRQTSGSSYNEQFF. This receptor chain uses TRBV5-8 and TRBJ2-1, and 12 bases in between align with TRBD2. Based on the germline V gene, the CDR1 and CDR2 sequences are SGHTS and YDEGEE. The CDR3, from cysteine to phenylalanine, totals 18 residues. Only the CDR3 region is kept as DNA, spanning 54 bases read in frame from base 1. V and J are trimmed by 1 base and 0 bases, and the gene matches miss 5 bases of the junction. Extended through the reference TRBV5-8 and TRBJ2-1 proteins, this CDR3 yields the full variable domain: EAGVTQSPTHLIKTRGQQATLRCSPISGHTSVYWYQQALGLGLQFLLWYDEGEERNRGNFPPRFSGRQFPNYSSELNVNALELEDSALYLCASSLRQTSGSSYNEQFFGPGTRLTVL.